This T cell receptor beta chain was documented in a study of cytomegalovirus exposure and HLA in healthy donors. Overall study results and limits: TCR beta chains numbering 164 were designated cytomegalovirus-associated.

Repertoires were generated with immunoSEQ multiplex PCR, while TCRdb's copy carries only in-frame clones and drops some. The table shows 65,000 to 95,000 clones, with around 95% occurring only once. Worth noting for this clone: Its antigen is undetermined.

The CDR3 has 18 amino acids. Trimming shortened V by 6 bases and J by 4 bases, and 27 bases separated the two germline ends. The germline gives CDR1 ENHRY, CDR2 SYGVKD. V and J are TRBV10-3 and TRBJ1-1; no reliable D call. The sample comprised PBMCs. The TCR comes from a man aged 18-30 years in good health and CMV-seronegative. DNA of the CDR3: TGTGCCATCAGCCCCGCTCCCCTAGGAACCGCTTCAAGCACTGAAGCTTTCTTT. Its translation: CAISPAPLGTASSTEAFF.